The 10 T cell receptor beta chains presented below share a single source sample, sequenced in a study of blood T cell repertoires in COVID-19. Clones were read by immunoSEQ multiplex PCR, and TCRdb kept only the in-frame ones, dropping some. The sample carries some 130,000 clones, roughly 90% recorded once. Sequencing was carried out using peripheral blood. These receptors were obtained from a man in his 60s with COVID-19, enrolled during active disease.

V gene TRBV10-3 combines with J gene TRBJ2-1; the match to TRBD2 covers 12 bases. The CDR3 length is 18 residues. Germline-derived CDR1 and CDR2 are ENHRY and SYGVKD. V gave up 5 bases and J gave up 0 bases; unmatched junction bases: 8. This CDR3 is CAISRGLAGESSYNEQFF. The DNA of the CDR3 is TGTGCCATCAGTAGGGGACTAGCGGGTGAAAGCTCCTACAATGAGCAGTTCTTC.

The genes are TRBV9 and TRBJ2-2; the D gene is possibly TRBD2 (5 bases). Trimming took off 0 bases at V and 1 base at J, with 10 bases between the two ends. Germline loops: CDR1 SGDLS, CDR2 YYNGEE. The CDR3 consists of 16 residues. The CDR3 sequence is CASSVGFSENTGELFF. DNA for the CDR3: TGTGCCAGCAGCGTAGGGTTTAGCGAGAACACCGGGGAGCTGTTTTTT.

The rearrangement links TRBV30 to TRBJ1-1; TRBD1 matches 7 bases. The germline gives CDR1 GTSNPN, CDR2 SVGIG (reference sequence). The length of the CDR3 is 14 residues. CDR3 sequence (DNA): TGTGCTACCGCCAGGGGGAGTTTGAACACTGAAGCTTTCTTT. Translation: CATARGSLNTEAFF. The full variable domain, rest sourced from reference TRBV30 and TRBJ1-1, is SQTIHQWPATLVQPVGSPLSLECTVEGTSNPNLYWYRQAAGRGLQLLFYSVGIGQISSEVPQNLSASRPQDRQFILSSKKLLLSDSGFYLCATARGSLNTEAFFGQGTRLTVV.

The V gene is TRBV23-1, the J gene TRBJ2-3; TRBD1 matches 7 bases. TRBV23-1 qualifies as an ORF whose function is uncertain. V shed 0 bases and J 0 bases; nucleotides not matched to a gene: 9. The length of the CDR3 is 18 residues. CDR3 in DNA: TGCGCCAGCAGTCAATCGGAGAAGGGGGCGGCTAGCACAGATACGCAGTATTTT. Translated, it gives CASSQSEKGAASTDTQYF.

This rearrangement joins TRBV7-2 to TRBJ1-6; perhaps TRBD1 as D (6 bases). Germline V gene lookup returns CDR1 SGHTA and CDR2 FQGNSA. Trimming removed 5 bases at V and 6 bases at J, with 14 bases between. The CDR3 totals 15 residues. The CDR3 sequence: CASSPQGSPNSPLHF. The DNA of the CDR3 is TGTGCCAGCAGCCCTCAGGGGAGTCCTAATTCACCCCTCCACTTT.

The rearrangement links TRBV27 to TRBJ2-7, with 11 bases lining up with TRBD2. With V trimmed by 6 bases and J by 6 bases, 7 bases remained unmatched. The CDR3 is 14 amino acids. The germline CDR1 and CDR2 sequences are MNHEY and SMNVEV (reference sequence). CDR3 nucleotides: TGTGCCAGCAGATTTAGCGGGAGGGCCCTCGAGCAGTACTTC. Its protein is CASRFSGRALEQYF.

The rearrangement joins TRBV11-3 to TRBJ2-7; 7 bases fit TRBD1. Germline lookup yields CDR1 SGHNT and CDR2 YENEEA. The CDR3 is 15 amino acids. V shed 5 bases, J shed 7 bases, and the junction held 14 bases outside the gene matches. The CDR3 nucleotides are TGTGCCAGCAGCCGACAGGGCCTTTTCCAGGGGGAGCAGTACTTC. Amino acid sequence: CASSRQGLFQGEQYF.

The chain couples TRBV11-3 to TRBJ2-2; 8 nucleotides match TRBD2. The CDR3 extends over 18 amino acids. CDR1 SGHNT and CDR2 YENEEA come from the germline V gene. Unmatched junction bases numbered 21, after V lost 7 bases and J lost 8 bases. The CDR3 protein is CASTVITSGMRVKGELFF. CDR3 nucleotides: TGTGCCAGCACCGTTATTACTAGCGGTATGAGAGTAAAGGGGGAGCTGTTTTTT. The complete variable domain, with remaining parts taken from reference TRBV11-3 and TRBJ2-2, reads EAGVVQSPRYKIIEKKQPVAFWCNPISGHNTLYWYLQNLGQGPELLIRYENEEAVDDSQLPKDRFSAERLKGVDSTLKIQPAELGDSAVYLCASTVITSGMRVKGELFFGEGSRLTVL.

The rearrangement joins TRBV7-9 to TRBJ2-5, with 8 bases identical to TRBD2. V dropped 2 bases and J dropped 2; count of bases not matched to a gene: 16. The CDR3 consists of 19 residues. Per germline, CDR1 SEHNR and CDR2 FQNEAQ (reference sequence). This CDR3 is CASSLFTRSGSLMQETQYF. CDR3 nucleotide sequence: TGTGCCAGCAGCTTATTTACCCGAAGCGGGAGTTTGATGCAAGAGACCCAGTACTTC.

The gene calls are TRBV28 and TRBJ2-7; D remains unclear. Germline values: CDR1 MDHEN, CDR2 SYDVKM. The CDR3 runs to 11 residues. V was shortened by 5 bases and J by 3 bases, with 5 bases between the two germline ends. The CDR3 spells CASSPHYEQYF. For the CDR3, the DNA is TGTGCCAGCAGTCCCCACTACGAGCAGTACTTC.